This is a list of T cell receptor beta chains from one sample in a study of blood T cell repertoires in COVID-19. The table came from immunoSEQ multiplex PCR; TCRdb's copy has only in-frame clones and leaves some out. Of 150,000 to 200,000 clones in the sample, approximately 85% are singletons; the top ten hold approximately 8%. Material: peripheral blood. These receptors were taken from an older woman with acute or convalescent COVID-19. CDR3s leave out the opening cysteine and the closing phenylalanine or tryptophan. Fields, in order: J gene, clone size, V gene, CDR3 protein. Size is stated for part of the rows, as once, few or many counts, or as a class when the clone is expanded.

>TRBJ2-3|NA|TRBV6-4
ASSVGLSTDTQY
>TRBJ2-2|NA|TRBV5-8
ASTMGRNTGELF
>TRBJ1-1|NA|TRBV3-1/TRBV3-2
ASSQLQGGTEAF
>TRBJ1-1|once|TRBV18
ASSQDRGKWNTEAF
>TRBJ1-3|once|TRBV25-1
ASSESTGFGNTIY
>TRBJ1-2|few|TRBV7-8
ASSPGGYDYGYT
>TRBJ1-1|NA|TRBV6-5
ASSYSIGLNTEAF
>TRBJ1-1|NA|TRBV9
ASSPQWGENTEAF
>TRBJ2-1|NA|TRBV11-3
ASSLTSGSYEQF
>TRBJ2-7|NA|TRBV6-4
ASIGRGRYYEQY
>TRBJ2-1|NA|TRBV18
ASSPKTGTGGSYNEQF
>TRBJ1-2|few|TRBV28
ASSFGRVLNGYT
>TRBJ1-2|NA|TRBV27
ASSFGDRDSYGYT
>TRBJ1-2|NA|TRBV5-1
ASSPVAGFGGYT
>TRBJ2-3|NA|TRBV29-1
SVEIRLAGVVDTQY
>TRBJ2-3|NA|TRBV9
ASSVEGANTQY